This paragraph covers one T cell receptor (beta chain) sequence. Different DNA sequences within this sample yield the same CDR3. This entry is derived from a study of shared clonotypes between healthy human individuals. Some clones are missing from TCRdb's copy, which holds only in-frame ones; the method was immunoSEQ multiplex PCR. The top ten hold about 0.11% of the sample, which has around 600,000 clones, roughly 96% seen once. V trimming: 0 bases; J trimming: 0 bases; junction bases outside the gene matches: 0. CDR1 and CDR2 from the germline V gene are SGHDT and YYEEEE. The CDR3 totals 14 residues. Terminally differentiated effector memory CD45RA+ cells were left out of the naive CD8 fraction, which was CD45RO-negative and positively selected for CCR7.

The rearrangement uses TRBV5-6 and TRBJ2-7; TRBD1 aligns across 7 bases. The source material was naive CD8+ T cells sorted from blood. The clonotype comes from a woman in her twenties or thirties in good health. Here the CDR3 DNA reads TGTGCCAGCAGCTTGGGGGACAGCTCCTACGAGCAGTACTTC. Protein: CASSLGDSSYEQYF.